This T cell receptor (beta chain) was sequenced in a study of regulatory T cells in long-lasting Graves disease. The CDR3 is 15 amino acids. Trimming at V came to 2 bases and at J to 4 bases, leaving 3 bases not matched to a gene. Germline V gene data show CDR1 as MGHRA and CDR2 as YSYEKL. The time point: newly diagnosed GD, antithyroid drugs for less than 3 months. PBMCs provided the RNA from which the TCR library was made. Diagnosing Graves' disease relied on the American Thyroid Association guidelines. Regarding the study as a whole: It was in persistent disease that TRBV28, TRBJ1-2 and TRBJ2-5 were favored.

This clonotype has at least ten counts. Its antigen is as yet unknown. iRepertoire HTBI primers and Arm-PCR of CDR3 regions built TCR beta libraries. MiXCR, applied by TCRdb to the multiplex PCR reads, yields one record per CDR3 protein. The repertoire includes 530,000 or so distinct CDR3 sequences, about 16% of them detected once, and 12% sits in the top ten. These same data were also listed under a study on T cells in Graves' hyperthyroidism and ophthalmopathy. Turning to that study: Exclusion of a patient resulted from uncontrolled infection, other autoimmune disease, pregnancy or lactation. The HTBI set primed first-round TCR CDR3 RT-PCR.

The chain has TRBV4-1 and TRBJ2-7; 12 positions agree with TRBD2. The TCR originated in a man in his late teens or twenties with Graves disease. Sample: peripheral blood mononuclear cells (PBMCs), taken at new diagnosis, from a patient treated with antithyroid drugs. CDR3 protein: CASSQLAGGAYEQYF. The CDR3 DNA sequence: TGCGCCAGCAGCCAACTAGCGGGAGGGGCGTACGAGCAGTACTTC.